Listed below are T cell receptor beta chains from one sample, sequenced in a study of early T cells in non-severe SARS-CoV-2 infection. TCRdb reprocessed the 5' RACE reads via MiXCR and lists one record per CDR3 protein. The sample includes 30,000 to 40,000 distinct CDR3 sequences, around 7% seen only once; the top ten take about 13%. The sample in question was whole blood, obtained at baseline. All receptors derive from an adult who was a healthcare worker with PCR-confirmed SARS-CoV-2 infection or an uninfected control (not recorded which). Each CDR3 is given with its conserved first and last residue. Each record gives: J gene, V gene, CDR3 protein.

J gene: TRBJ2-6; V gene: TRBV7-2; CDR3 protein: CASSSGANVLTF
J gene: TRBJ2-7; V gene: TRBV2; CDR3 protein: CASSYDSYEQYF
J gene: TRBJ2-7; V gene: TRBV5-1; CDR3 protein: CASSLVDPGLGRF
J gene: TRBJ2-5; V gene: TRBV7-2; CDR3 protein: CASSPSGGKETQYF
J gene: TRBJ1-1; V gene: TRBV20-1; CDR3 protein: CSAIRRQVNTEAFF
J gene: TRBJ1-5; V gene: TRBV20-1; CDR3 protein: CSAPPPNQPQHF
J gene: TRBJ2-1; V gene: TRBV7-2; CDR3 protein: CASSLVSLRAYNEQFF
J gene: TRBJ2-1; V gene: TRBV20-1; CDR3 protein: CSARGGAGTSYNEQFF
J gene: TRBJ2-1; V gene: TRBV11-3; CDR3 protein: CASSLALNRENEQFF
J gene: TRBJ1-5; V gene: TRBV29-1; CDR3 protein: CSVEFSRNQPQHF
J gene: TRBJ2-2; V gene: TRBV7-7; CDR3 protein: CASSPSGWGTGELFF
J gene: TRBJ2-2; V gene: TRBV5-1; CDR3 protein: CASSLGTSGWTGELFF
J gene: TRBJ2-1; V gene: TRBV18; CDR3 protein: CASSPGLAGRDEQFF
J gene: TRBJ2-3; V gene: TRBV24-1; CDR3 protein: CATSSSGSVSDTQYF
J gene: TRBJ2-3; V gene: TRBV12-3/TRBV12-4; CDR3 protein: CASSSADTQYF
J gene: TRBJ2-5; V gene: TRBV28; CDR3 protein: CASSLEETQYF
J gene: TRBJ2-7; V gene: TRBV19; CDR3 protein: CASSIALANYEQYF
J gene: TRBJ2-1; V gene: TRBV20-1; CDR3 protein: CSASLIAGVRGNEQFF
J gene: TRBJ2-1; V gene: TRBV29-1; CDR3 protein: CSVVAGWSYNEQFF